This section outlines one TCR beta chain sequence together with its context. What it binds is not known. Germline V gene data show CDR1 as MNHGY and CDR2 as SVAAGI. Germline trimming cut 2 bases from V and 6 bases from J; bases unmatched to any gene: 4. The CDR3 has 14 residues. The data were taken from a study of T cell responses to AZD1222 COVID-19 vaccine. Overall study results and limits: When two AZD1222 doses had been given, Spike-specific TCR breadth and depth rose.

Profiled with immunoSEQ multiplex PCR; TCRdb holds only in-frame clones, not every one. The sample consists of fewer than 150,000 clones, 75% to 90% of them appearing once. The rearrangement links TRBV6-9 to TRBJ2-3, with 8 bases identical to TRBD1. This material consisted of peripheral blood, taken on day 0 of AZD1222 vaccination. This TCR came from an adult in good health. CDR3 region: CASSYTTGEDTQYF. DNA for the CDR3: TGTGCCAGCAGTTATACGACAGGGGAGGATACGCAGTATTTT.